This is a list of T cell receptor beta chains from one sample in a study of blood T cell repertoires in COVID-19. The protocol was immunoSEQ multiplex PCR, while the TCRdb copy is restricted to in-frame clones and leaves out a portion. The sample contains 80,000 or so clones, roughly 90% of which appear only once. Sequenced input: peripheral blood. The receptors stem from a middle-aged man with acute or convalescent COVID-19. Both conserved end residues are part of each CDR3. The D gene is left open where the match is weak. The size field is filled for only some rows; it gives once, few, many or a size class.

TGTGCCAGCAGTCCCCGAGCGGGAGGGCCTGGGACCGGGGAGCTGTTTTTT	CASSPRAGGPGTGELFF	.	TRBD2	TRBV27	TRBJ2-2
TGTGCCAGCAGCTTTGAGGTGGGTACGCAGTATTTT	CASSFEVGTQYF	.	.	TRBV7-4	TRBJ2-3
TGTGCCAGCACCCAGGACAGGGGTGGATCACCCCTCCACTTT	CASTQDRGGSPLHF	once	TRBD1	TRBV28	TRBJ1-6
TGTGCCAGCAGCCCGCTTCCGGGACAGGGGGCCGGGGAGCTGTTTTTT	CASSPLPGQGAGELFF	.	TRBD1	TRBV7-3	TRBJ2-2
TGTGCCAGCAGTTCCACCTTCAGTGGACTAGAGCAGTTCTTC	CASSSTFSGLEQFF	.	.	TRBV27	TRBJ2-1
TGCGCCAGCAGCCAAGAGGGACTAGCGGGAGCCAAAAACATTCAGTACTTC	CASSQEGLAGAKNIQYF	.	TRBD2	TRBV4-1	TRBJ2-4
TGTGCCACCAGTGCCGACAGAGAACAAGAGACCCAGTACTTC	CATSADREQETQYF	.	.	TRBV24-1	TRBJ2-5
TGTGCCAGCAGTGGCGGGAAGACGGGGACTAGGACCGACAATGAGCAGTTCTTC	CASSGGKTGTRTDNEQFF	.	TRBD2	TRBV2	TRBJ2-1
TGCGCCAGCAGCCCGAGGACTAGCGGGGCGAACACCGGGGAGCTGTTTTTT	CASSPRTSGANTGELFF	.	TRBD2	TRBV4-1	TRBJ2-2
TGTGCCTGGAGTGCTTACAGGGGACGGAACACTGAAGCTTTCTTT	CAWSAYRGRNTEAFF	few	TRBD1	TRBV30	TRBJ1-1
TGTGCCAGCAGCGGGGACATCTATAATGAAAAACTGTTTTTT	CASSGDIYNEKLFF	.	.	TRBV9	TRBJ1-4
TGTGCCTGGAACCCACAGTCGAACACTGAAGCTTTCTTT	CAWNPQSNTEAFF	.	.	TRBV30	TRBJ1-1
TGTGCCATCAGTGAGTCGGGGGGGGTTGCCTACGAGCAGTACTTC	CAISESGGVAYEQYF	once	TRBD2	TRBV10-3	TRBJ2-7
TGTGCCAGCATCACCCAATACGGGGGCAATCAGCCCCAGCATTTT	CASITQYGGNQPQHF	.	.	TRBV6-5	TRBJ1-5
TGTGCCAGCAGCTATACGTGGAGTACGGGGACTGAAGCTTTCTTT	CASSYTWSTGTEAFF	.	.	TRBV7-8	TRBJ1-1
TGTGCTAGTGGTCCTGGACAGGGGGCAACTGAAGCTTTCTTT	CASGPGQGATEAFF	.	TRBD1	TRBV12-5	TRBJ1-1
TGTGCCAGCAGCTCGCGGGGGGGAGTAGATACGCAGTATTTT	CASSSRGGVDTQYF	.	TRBD2	TRBV7-9	TRBJ2-3
TGTGCCAGCAGTTCCTCTGGCGGGGGGGCCCGGGAGACCCAGTACTTC	CASSSSGGGARETQYF	.	TRBD2	TRBV6-2/TRBV6-3	TRBJ2-5
TGTGCCAGCTCACCCCAGAACACTGAAGCTTTCTTT	CASSPQNTEAFF	.	.	TRBV18	TRBJ1-1
TGTGCCAGCTCACTACCGGGGGGAGCTTATGGCTACACCTTC	CASSLPGGAYGYTF	.	.	TRBV18	TRBJ1-2
TGTGCCAGTAGTATTGGTAGGGGATCAGCGGGGGCCAACGTCCTGACTTTC	CASSIGRGSAGANVLTF	once	.	TRBV19	TRBJ2-6
TGTGCCAGCAGCTTAGATTTAGGGGCTTACGAGCAGTACTTC	CASSLDLGAYEQYF	.	.	TRBV7-2	TRBJ2-7
TGTGCCAGCAGTTTATACGACAGGGGCTATGGCTACACCTTC	CASSLYDRGYGYTF	once	TRBD1	TRBV6-5	TRBJ1-2
TGTGCCAGCAGTCCCGAGACTAGCGGGGGCCTTAATGAGCAGTTCTTC	CASSPETSGGLNEQFF	.	TRBD2	TRBV6-4	TRBJ2-1
TGTGCCAGCAGCGTAGGGGACAGCAACTACGAGCAGTACTTC	CASSVGDSNYEQYF	.	TRBD1	TRBV9	TRBJ2-7
TGTGCCAGCAGCTTAGGGACAACTGGAAACACCATATATTTT	CASSLGTTGNTIYF	once	.	TRBV5-7	TRBJ1-3
TGCGCCAGCAGCCAAGGACCCTCGACAGGGAGAAACTATGGCTACACCTTC	CASSQGPSTGRNYGYTF	.	TRBD1	TRBV4-3	TRBJ1-2
TGTGCCACCAGCAGAGATCCGGCCAGAACGCGGGGCTACACCTTC	CATSRDPARTRGYTF	.	.	TRBV15	TRBJ1-2
TGTGCCAGCAGTCGGGTCCTGGATTCACCCCTCCACTTT	CASSRVLDSPLHF	.	.	TRBV28	TRBJ1-6